One T cell receptor beta chain is described in this entry. The data stem from a study of blood T cell repertoires in COVID-19. The CDR3 consists of 16 residues. Per germline, CDR1 LGHDT and CDR2 YNNKEL (reference sequence). V dropped 4 bases and J dropped 3; count of bases not matched to a gene: 7. TCRdb keeps only in-frame clones here, not all; method: immunoSEQ multiplex PCR. The table records hundreds of thousands of clones, approximately 85% of them present only once. The sequence was obtained from a woman of 80 years or more with COVID-19, enrolled during active disease. The genes are TRBV3-1 (or the pseudogene TRBV3-2) and TRBJ1-2; 11 nucleotides align to TRBD1. The source material was peripheral blood. The CDR3 is CASSPGTGGSYYGYTF. The CDR3 bases are TGTGCCAGCAGCCCCGGGACAGGGGGTTCCTACTATGGCTACACCTTC.